Below are 22 T cell receptor beta chains sequenced from a single sample in a study of T cells in Graves' hyperthyroidism and ophthalmopathy. The investigators amplified TCR beta CDR3 regions from RNA transcripts. In the first-round RT-PCR of the TCR CDR3, the HTBI primer set was used. Using its own MiXCR run on the multiplex PCR reads, TCRdb lists one record per CDR3 protein. Among about 400,000 distinct CDR3 sequences listed, approximately 14% were seen once. The sequenced sample consisted of blood. These receptors all stem from a woman under 30 with Graves' hyperthyroidism that later progressed to Graves' ophthalmopathy.

For this clonotype: This sequence may be a read error, since a much larger clone differs from it by one base. The chain links TRBV2 to TRBJ1-3; no reliable D call. This CDR3 is built from 15 residues. V lost 4 bases and J 0 bases, leaving 10 bases between the germline ends. Looked up from germline, CDR1 is SNHLY and CDR2 is FYNNEI. As DNA, the CDR3 is TGTGCCAGCAGTGCCGAGGCCCACTCTGGAAACACCATATATTTT. Encoded protein: CASSAEAHSGNTIYF.

This clonotype was detected many times. The rearrangement joins TRBV20-1 to TRBJ2-1; no firm D call. CDR1 DFQATT and CDR2 SNEGSKA come from the germline V gene (reference sequence). The CDR3 has 13 residues. Trimming removed 0 bases at V and 4 bases at J, with 7 bases between. The CDR3 bases are TGCAGTGCTAGAGAACCCGGATACAATGAGCAGTTCTTC. This translates into CSAREPGYNEQFF.

This sequence joins TRBV20-1 and TRBJ2-1; TRBD2 aligns across 11 bases. The CDR3 runs 16 residues. Germline-derived CDR1 and CDR2 are DFQATT and SNEGSKA (reference sequence). The ends lost 0 bases at V and 8 bases at J; junction bases unmatched: 9. The CDR3 DNA follows: TGCAGTGCTAGAGATAAGCGACTAGCGGGATTTTATGAGCAGTTCTTC. Its protein is CSARDKRLAGFYEQFF.

A remark on this clonotype: Just one base apart from a much larger clone, this may be a read error. V is TRBV10-3 and J is TRBJ1-1; D is perhaps TRBD1 (6 bases). The CDR3 covers 13 residues. V shed 6 bases and J shed 1 base, with 9 bases lying between them. CDR1 ENHRY and CDR2 SYGVKD come from the germline V gene. The CDR3 here is CAIRPGQNTEAFF. The CDR3 bases are TGTGCCATCAGACCGGGACAGAACACTGAAGCTTTCTTT.

CDR3 nucleotide sequence: TGTGCCAGCAGCTCCGACAGGGGGCAAGGAAACACCATATATTTT. Its protein product is CASSSDRGQGNTIYF. The V and J genes are TRBV7-8 and TRBJ1-3, with 10 bases identical to TRBD1. The V segment lost 4 bases and the J segment 4 bases; nucleotides outside the gene matches: 4. The V gene's germline CDR1 is SGHVS and CDR2 FQNEAQ. The CDR3 loop spans 15 amino acids. Full variable domain (outside the CDR3, taken from reference TRBV7-8 and TRBJ1-3): GAGVSQSPRYKVAKRGQDVALRCDPISGHVSLFWYQQALGQGPEFLTYFQNEAQLDKSGLPSDRFFAERPEGSVSTLKIQRTQQEDSAVYLCASSSDRGQGNTIYFGEGSWLTVV.

This clonotype was observed a handful of times. CDR3 protein: CASKVLLGNTEAFF. The CDR3 DNA sequence: TGTGCCAGTAAGGTGTTATTGGGGAACACTGAAGCTTTCTTT. The gene calls are TRBV19 and TRBJ1-1, with unresolved D. Germline V CDR1 and CDR2: LNHDA, SQIVND (reference sequence). Trimming left V 7 bases short and J 1 base short, with 13 bases between. CDR3 size: 14 residues.

With respect to this clonotype: A single base separates this from a much larger clone, so it may be a read error. The V call is TRBV5-1, the J call TRBJ2-7; 7 nucleotides agree with TRBD1. This CDR3 region has 14 residues. CDR1 and CDR2 from the germline V gene are SGHRS and YFSETQ. CDR3 coding DNA: TGCTCCAGCAGCTCGGAAGACAGGGAGTACGAGCAGTACTTC. The encoded protein is CSSSSEDREYEQYF.

The table lists this clonotype with a few counts. The rearrangement uses TRBV20-1 and TRBJ1-2; no definite D call. The CDR3 contains 17 residues. Deletions cut 0 bases from V and 2 bases from J, with 19 bases between. Germline-derived CDR1 and CDR2 are DFQATT and SNEGSKA (reference sequence). Here the CDR3 reads CSARDVRAMLVNYGYTF. Written as DNA, the CDR3 is TGCAGTGCTAGAGATGTCCGGGCAATGTTGGTGAACTATGGCTACACCTTC.

This clonotype was observed a few times. The chain uses TRBV6-2 or TRBV6-3 and TRBJ2-7; D gene uncertain. V lost 2 bases, J lost 6 bases, and 8 bases lay in between. CDR3 length: 12 residues. The germline V gene has CDR1 MNHEY and CDR2 SVGEGT. CDR3 region: CASSYIQFEQYF. The CDR3 coding sequence is TGTGCCAGCAGTTACATCCAGTTCGAGCAGTACTTC.

This sequence joins TRBV11-2 and TRBJ2-1; TRBD2 aligns across 7 bases. There are 18 residues in the CDR3. The junction had 13 bases not matched to a gene; V was cut back by 5 bases and J by 0 bases. Germline values: CDR1 SGHAT, CDR2 FQNNGV. Here the CDR3 DNA reads TGTGCCAGCAGCACCCATATGGAGCTAGCGGCCTCCTACAATGAGCAGTTCTTC. Protein product: CASSTHMELAASYNEQFF.

This clonotype was seen repeatedly, ten times or more. The gene calls are TRBV28 and TRBJ1-2; no clear D. Germline V gives CDR1 MDHEN, CDR2 SYDVKM. This CDR3 region has 14 residues. V was shortened by 8 bases and J by 8 bases, with 21 bases between the two germline ends. The CDR3 sequence is CASRSPTRAGGYTF. The CDR3 DNA follows: TGTGCCAGCCGTTCCCCGACGAGGGCGGGGGGCTACACCTTC.

The V and J genes are TRBV18 and TRBJ1-1; D ambiguous. CDR1 is KGHSH, CDR2 LQKENI, per germline. The CDR3 spans 15 residues. Trimming removed 3 bases from V and 0 bases from J, with 11 bases in between. The CDR3 spells CASSPDGVMNTEAFF. The CDR3 DNA follows: TGTGCCAGCTCACCGGACGGGGTAATGAACACTGAAGCTTTCTTT. Filled out from reference TRBV18 and TRBJ1-1, the complete variable domain reads NAGVMQNPRHLVRRRGQEARLRCSPMKGHSHVYWYRQLPEEGLKFMVYLQKENIIDESGMPKERFSAEFPKEGPSILRIQQVVRGDSAAYFCASSPDGVMNTEAFFGQGTRLTVV.

This clonotype was observed at least ten times. The chain uses TRBV7-8 and TRBJ2-1; TRBD1 might be the D (5 bases). The germline V gene has CDR1 SGHVS and CDR2 FQNEAQ. Trimming stripped 3 bases from V and 7 bases from J, with 13 bases between. This CDR3 region has 14 residues. CDR3 loop: CASSFGQEVNEQFF. The CDR3 region has the DNA TGTGCCAGCAGCTTCGGACAAGAGGTGAATGAGCAGTTCTTC. The full variable domain, its missing parts supplied by reference TRBV7-8 and TRBJ2-1, is GAGVSQSPRYKVAKRGQDVALRCDPISGHVSLFWYQQALGQGPEFLTYFQNEAQLDKSGLPSDRFFAERPEGSVSTLKIQRTQQEDSAVYLCASSFGQEVNEQFFGPGTRLTVL.

The rearrangement uses TRBV27 and TRBJ1-6, with D maybe TRBD1 (6 bases). The V gene's germline CDR1 is MNHEY and CDR2 SMNVEV (reference sequence). The CDR3 consists of 14 residues. V was trimmed by 5 bases and J by 5 bases, leaving 10 bases between them. The CDR3 loop reads CASSQTGHNSPLHF. The CDR3 DNA reads as TGTGCCAGCAGTCAGACAGGTCATAATTCACCCCTCCACTTT.

A remark on this clonotype: A much larger clone sits a single nucleotide away, making a read error possible. CDR3 nucleotides: TGCAGTGTTATAGCGGAGGGCAACACAGATACGCAGTATTTT. It translates to CSVIAEGNTDTQYF. The rearrangement uses TRBV20-1 and TRBJ2-3; tentative D call: TRBD2 (6 bases). V lost 7 bases to trimming and J lost 2 bases, with 16 bases between them. The CDR3 runs to 14 residues. Germline V gives CDR1 DFQATT, CDR2 SNEGSKA (reference sequence).

V usage is TRBV7-9 and J usage is TRBJ1-6, with D maybe TRBD1 (6 bases). This CDR3 has 18 amino acids. Germline CDR1 SEHNR, CDR2 FQNEAQ (reference sequence). Between the trimmed V and J ends, which lost 2 bases and 6 bases, there was a span of 20 bases. This CDR3 is CASSLYGLGQGFNSPLHF. The CDR3 nucleotides are TGTGCCAGCAGCTTATATGGGCTCGGGCAGGGGTTTAATTCACCCCTCCACTTT.

The genes are TRBV5-1 and TRBJ2-5, with TRBD1 identical over 8 bases. The germline CDR1 and CDR2 sequences are SGHRS and YFSETQ. V lost 2 bases and J lost 1; bases outside the gene matches: 7. The CDR3 is made up of 16 amino acids. CDR3 in DNA: TGCGCCAGCAGCTTACGCAGGGGGCAAGTCCAAGAGACCCAGTACTTC. Translation: CASSLRRGQVQETQYF. Looking up the rest from reference TRBV5-1 and TRBJ2-5 gives the full variable domain: KAGVTQTPRYLIKTRGQQVTLSCSPISGHRSVSWYQQTPGQGLQFLFEYFSETQRNKGNFPGRFSGRQFSNSRSEMNVSTLELGDSALYLCASSLRRGQVQETQYFGPGTRLLVL.

The V and J genes are TRBV5-6 and TRBJ1-1; D call uncertain. Germline CDR1 reads SGHDT; CDR2 reads YYEEEE. Trimming stripped 0 bases from V and 6 bases from J, with 18 bases between. This CDR3 has 16 amino acids. The CDR3: CASSLGPPGGSAEAFF. The CDR3 DNA reads TGTGCCAGCAGCTTGGGCCCCCCGGGAGGGAGCGCTGAAGCTTTCTTT. Complete variable domain (other parts from reference TRBV5-6 and TRBJ1-1): DAGVTQSPTHLIKTRGQQVTLRCSPKSGHDTVSWYQQALGQGPQFIFQYYEEEERQRGNFPDRFSGHQFPNYSSELNVNALLLGDSALYLCASSLGPPGGSAEAFFGQGTRLTVV.

This clonotype was counted many times. The chain links TRBV2 to TRBJ2-3, with 13 bases that match TRBD2. CDR1 and CDR2 from the germline V gene are SNHLY and FYNNEI. The CDR3 is made up of 15 amino acids. J gave up 3 bases and V 8 bases, and 5 bases lay outside the gene matches. CDR3 in amino acids: CASVGLAGVTDTQYF. CDR3 DNA: TGTGCCAGCGTCGGACTAGCGGGAGTAACAGATACGCAGTATTTT.

V usage is TRBV7-2 and J usage is TRBJ2-5; the D call may be TRBD1 or TRBD2 (5 bases each). The CDR3 loop spans 18 amino acids. Trimming removed 1 base from V and 5 bases from J, with 23 bases in between. Germline CDR1 and CDR2: SGHTA and FQGNSA. The CDR3 protein is CASSLGQLRGLGGETQYF. DNA of the CDR3: TGTGCCAGCAGCTTAGGCCAGCTACGGGGCCTAGGCGGGGAGACCCAGTACTTC.

This clonotype came up once. The chain couples TRBV6-5 to TRBJ2-7, with 7 bases aligning to TRBD2. V was clipped by 2 bases and J by 2 bases; unmatched bases: 3. There are 14 residues in the CDR3. Germline V gene lookup returns CDR1 MNHEY and CDR2 SVGAGI. This CDR3 reads CASSYGGETYEQYF. The CDR3 bases are TGTGCCAGCAGTTACGGGGGGGAAACCTACGAGCAGTACTTC.

This chain links TRBV19 with TRBJ1-5; D is uncertain. Germline V lookup: CDR1 LNHDA, CDR2 SQIVND (reference sequence). This CDR3 is 12 amino acids long. Trimming took 5 bases from V and 4 from J, leaving 6 bases between them. The CDR3 DNA follows: TGTGCCAGTAGTCTCAAAAATCAGCCCCAGCATTTT. Protein: CASSLKNQPQHF.